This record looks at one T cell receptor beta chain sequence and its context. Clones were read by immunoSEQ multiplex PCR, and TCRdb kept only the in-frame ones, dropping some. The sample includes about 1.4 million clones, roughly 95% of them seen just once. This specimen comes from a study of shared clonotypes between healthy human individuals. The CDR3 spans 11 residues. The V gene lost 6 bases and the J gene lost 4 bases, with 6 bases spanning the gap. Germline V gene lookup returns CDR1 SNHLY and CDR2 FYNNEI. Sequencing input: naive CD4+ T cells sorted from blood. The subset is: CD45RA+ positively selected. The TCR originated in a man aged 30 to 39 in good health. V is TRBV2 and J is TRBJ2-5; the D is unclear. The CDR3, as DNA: TGTGCCAGCAGGGGTCGAGAGACCCAGTACTTC. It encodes CASRGRETQYF.